The next 27 T cell receptor beta chains were all read from a single sample in a study of shared clonotypes between healthy human individuals. Naive CD8 cells comprised CD45RO-negative, CCR7-positively selected cells, excluding terminally differentiated effector memory CD45RA+ cells. Using immunoSEQ multiplex PCR, the repertoire was profiled, and TCRdb retains in-frame clones only, with some absent. The sample lists roughly 2,000,000 clones, 85% to 95% occurring once. Sequencing input: naive CD8+ T cells sorted from blood. The origin of the receptors is a man aged 18 to 30 in good health.

Turning to this clone: Other nucleotide sequences from this sample produce the same CDR3. The J gene is TRBJ2-2, the V gene TRBV6-5; D not certain. This CDR3 region has 13 residues. CDR1 and CDR2 (germline): MNHEY, SVGAGI. V was pared by 2 bases and J by 6 bases, with 7 bases between. CDR3: CASSYVLAGELFF. CDR3 sequence (DNA): TGTGCCAGCAGTTACGTCCTAGCCGGGGAGCTGTTTTTT.

For this clone: Within the sample, other DNA sequences also encode this same CDR3. The chain employs TRBV5-4 and TRBJ2-7, with D perhaps matching TRBD2 (5 bases). Germline CDR1 reads SGHNT; CDR2 reads YYREEE (reference sequence). CDR3 size: 14 residues. V was trimmed by 4 bases and J by 0 bases, leaving 11 bases between them. In DNA, the CDR3 is TGTGCCAGCAGCCCCCGGGATAGCTCCTACGAGCAGTACTTC. This encodes CASSPRDSSYEQYF.

This chain uses TRBV27 with TRBJ2-7; D ambiguous. This CDR3 contains 11 residues. With 4 bases removed from V and 6 bases from J, the gap between germline ends came to 7 bases. Per the germline V gene, CDR1 is MNHEY and CDR2 is SMNVEV (reference sequence). The CDR3 here is CASSSYFEQYF. The CDR3 DNA follows: TGTGCCAGCAGTTCCTACTTCGAGCAGTACTTC.

This chain links TRBV27 with TRBJ1-2; TRBD1 might be the D (5 bases). Trimming removed 6 bases from V and 2 bases from J, with 7 bases in between. CDR3 size: 12 residues. Germline V gene data show CDR1 as MNHEY and CDR2 as SMNVEV (reference sequence). Here the CDR3 DNA reads TGTGCCAGCAGGGCAGGGAACTATGGCTACACCTTC. Its translation is CASRAGNYGYTF.

Details on this clone: In the same sample, other DNA sequences code for this CDR3. The CDR3 nucleotides read TGTGCCTGGAGTCCCCTGGACAGCTACGAGCAGTACTTC. Amino acid sequence: CAWSPLDSYEQYF. V usage is TRBV30 and J usage is TRBJ2-7; TRBD1 might be the D (6 bases). Between the trimmed V and J ends, which lost 2 bases and 3 bases, there was a span of 11 bases. Germline V gives CDR1 GTSNPN, CDR2 SVGIG (reference sequence). The CDR3 is 13 residues long.

CDR3 DNA sequence: TGTGCCAGCAGTCAGGCTTCTGTCAGTTATAATTCACCCCTCCACTTT. Encoded protein: CASSQASVSYNSPLHF. The V call is TRBV28, the J call TRBJ1-6, with unresolved D. CDR3 length: 16 residues. CDR1 is MDHEN and CDR2 is SYDVKM in the germline V gene. Trimming took off 5 bases at V and 4 bases at J, with 15 bases between the two ends.

This chain links TRBV29-1 with TRBJ2-1, with 7 bases matching TRBD2. Germline CDR1 and CDR2: SQVTM and ANQGSEA. This CDR3 has 14 residues. V lost 3 bases and J lost 7; bases outside the gene matches: 9. DNA of the CDR3: TGCAGCGTTGAGGTGGGAGGGCCTGGGAATGAGCAGTTCTTC. Translating gives CSVEVGGPGNEQFF.

The rearrangement joins TRBV4-1 to TRBJ2-1; a possible D gene is TRBD1 (6 bases). Trimming removed 2 bases from V and 4 bases from J, with 12 bases in between. CDR1 is MGHRA and CDR2 is YSYEKL in the germline V gene. The CDR3 length is 15 residues. The CDR3 protein is CASSQMPDSYNEQFF. The CDR3 region has the DNA TGCGCCAGCAGCCAAATGCCGGACAGTTACAATGAGCAGTTCTTC.

The chain is built from TRBV19 and TRBJ1-5; 9 bases line up with TRBD1. The CDR3 totals 17 residues. V shed 1 base and J 2 bases; nucleotides not matched to a gene: 6. The V gene's germline CDR1 is LNHDA and CDR2 SQIVND (reference sequence). Written as DNA, the CDR3 is TGTGCCAGTAGTATAGGGGACAGGGAGAAGGGCAATCAGCCCCAGCATTTT. This codes for CASSIGDREKGNQPQHF.

The sample holds a few counts of this clone. This rearrangement joins TRBV13 to TRBJ1-2; D is perhaps TRBD1 (5 bases). Germline V gene data show CDR1 as PRHDT and CDR2 as FYEKMQ (reference sequence). V lost 1 base and J 6 bases, leaving 15 bases between the germline ends. The CDR3 has 15 residues. The CDR3 DNA reads TGTGCCAGCAGCTTAGCTGAGGGAGGGGTGAATGGCTACACCTTC. Protein: CASSLAEGGVNGYTF.

About this clone itself: Other DNA sequences of this sample code for an identical CDR3. This chain links TRBV18 with TRBJ2-5, with D tentatively TRBD2 (5 bases). The V end was cut by 0 bases, the J end by 3 bases, with 5 bases between. This CDR3 contains 13 residues. Per germline, CDR1 KGHSH and CDR2 LQKENI. CDR3 in DNA: TGTGCCAGCTCACCACCGGGAGAAGAGACCCAGTACTTC. Translated, it gives CASSPPGEETQYF.

V usage is TRBV6-5 and J usage is TRBJ2-2; 8 bases are a match to TRBD2. Germline V CDR1 and CDR2: MNHEY, SVGAGI. The ends lost 6 bases at V and 6 bases at J; junction bases unmatched: 9. CDR3 length: 15 amino acids. The CDR3 nucleotides are TGTGCCAGCAGGCCTCACAGCGGGGGCCCCGGGGAGCTGTTTTTT. Translating it yields CASRPHSGGPGELFF.

This rearrangement joins TRBV7-2 to TRBJ2-1; D uncertain. The germline V and J ends were trimmed by 4 bases and 0 bases, with 7 bases remaining between them. CDR3 size: 14 residues. Germline V gives CDR1 SGHTA, CDR2 FQGNSA. The CDR3 reads CASSYDSSYNEQFF. The CDR3 nucleotides are TGTGCCAGCAGCTATGATTCCTCCTACAATGAGCAGTTCTTC.

The count of this clone is one. The chain recombines TRBV9 with TRBJ1-1; TRBD1 matches 7 bases. The CDR3 runs 11 residues. The germline V gene has CDR1 SGDLS and CDR2 YYNGEE. V lost 10 bases to trimming and J lost 1 base; unmatched junction nucleotides: 1. In DNA form, the CDR3 reads TGTGCCTCAGGGGGGAACACTGAAGCTTTCTTT. Its translation: CASGGNTEAFF.

The genes are TRBV13 and TRBJ2-5; 8 bases map to TRBD1. The J segment lost 3 bases and the V segment lost 5 bases, leaving 11 bases of the junction unmatched. Germline CDR1 reads PRHDT; CDR2 reads FYEKMQ (reference sequence). This CDR3 has 16 residues. The CDR3, as DNA: TGTGCCAGCAGCCTCCTCCACCAGGGGGCTAAAGAGACCCAGTACTTC. It yields the protein CASSLLHQGAKETQYF. The whole variable domain, filled in from reference TRBV13 and TRBJ2-5, reads AAGVIQSPRHLIKEKRETATLKCYPIPRHDTVYWYQQGPGQDPQFLISFYEKMQSDKGSIPDRFSAQQFSDYHSELNMSSLELGDSALYFCASSLLHQGAKETQYFGPGTRLLVL.

The chain employs TRBV6-5 and TRBJ1-1, with a tentative D call TRBD1 (6 bases). Germline CDR1 is MNHEY and CDR2 is SVGAGI. V lost 2 bases and J 5 bases, leaving 12 bases between the germline ends. The CDR3 contains 14 residues. CDR3 loop: CASSYGSRGTEAFF. The CDR3 DNA follows: TGTGCCAGCAGTTACGGGTCAAGGGGGACTGAAGCTTTCTTT.

The chain uses TRBV27 and TRBJ2-1, with D perhaps matching TRBD2 (5 bases). V shed 2 bases and J shed 3 bases, with 11 bases lying between them. The length of the CDR3 is 15 residues. Germline assignment: CDR1 MNHEY and CDR2 SMNVEV (reference sequence). This CDR3 is CASSLRGSRYNEQFF. In DNA form, the CDR3 reads TGTGCCAGCAGTTTACGAGGGAGTCGCTACAATGAGCAGTTCTTC.

The chain couples TRBV27 to TRBJ2-7; D uncertain. Trimming took off 1 base at V and 4 bases at J, with 11 bases between the two ends. CDR1 and CDR2 from the germline V gene are MNHEY and SMNVEV (reference sequence). CDR3 length: 14 residues. The CDR3 protein is CASSLYSYPYEQYF. CDR3 nucleotide sequence: TGTGCCAGCAGTTTATATTCCTATCCGTACGAGCAGTACTTC.

On this clone itself: The same CDR3 also results from other DNA sequences found in this sample. The chain combines TRBV27 with TRBJ2-7; D is unresolved. With 2 bases removed from V and 3 bases from J, the gap between germline ends came to 8 bases. CDR3 length: 13 residues. Germline-derived CDR1 and CDR2 are MNHEY and SMNVEV (reference sequence). DNA of the CDR3: TGTGCCAGCAGTTTAGGCAGGAGCTACGAGCAGTACTTC. This encodes CASSLGRSYEQYF.

The chain links TRBV9 to TRBJ2-1; TRBD2 is a possible D gene (6 bases). This CDR3 has 14 amino acids. V lost 3 bases and J 7 bases, leaving 14 bases between the germline ends. The germline V gene encodes CDR1 SGDLS and CDR2 YYNGEE. The CDR3 DNA sequence: TGTGCCAGCAGCGCGCAGTGGGAGGAAAATGAGCAGTTCTTC. Encoded protein: CASSAQWEENEQFF.

The V and J genes are TRBV13 and TRBJ1-2; D not certain. Germline CDR1 reads PRHDT; CDR2 reads FYEKMQ (reference sequence). Trimming left V 0 bases short and J 1 base short, with 12 bases between. There are 16 residues in the CDR3. The CDR3 protein is CASSLGGGPINYGYTF. As DNA, the CDR3 is TGTGCCAGCAGCTTAGGGGGAGGACCAATTAACTATGGCTACACCTTC.

The chain is built from TRBV6-5 and TRBJ2-7; D is possibly TRBD1 (6 bases). The germline gives CDR1 MNHEY, CDR2 SVGAGI. V lost 6 bases and J lost 2, with 14 bases in between. The CDR3 loop spans 14 amino acids. The CDR3 region is CASSSAGAPYEQYF. The CDR3 coding sequence is TGTGCCAGCAGCTCGGCAGGGGCTCCCTACGAGCAGTACTTC.

The J gene is TRBJ2-1, the V gene TRBV5-1; D is unresolved. The CDR3 totals 13 residues. CDR1 and CDR2 (germline): SGHRS, YFSETQ. With 0 bases removed from V and 5 bases from J, the gap between germline ends came to 6 bases. CDR3 loop: CASSLEVHNEQFF. CDR3 in DNA: TGCGCCAGCAGCTTGGAAGTTCACAATGAGCAGTTCTTC.

V and J are TRBV7-9 and TRBJ2-1; D is perhaps TRBD2 (5 bases). Germline V gene lookup returns CDR1 SEHNR and CDR2 FQNEAQ (reference sequence). V was clipped by 1 base and J by 8 bases, with 9 bases between them. CDR3 length: 13 amino acids. The chain's CDR3 is CASSLDGVDEQFF. Here the CDR3 DNA reads TGTGCCAGCAGCTTAGACGGGGTCGATGAGCAGTTCTTC.

The V and J genes are TRBV13 and TRBJ2-5; 10 bases are shared with TRBD2. Germline CDR1 and CDR2: PRHDT and FYEKMQ (reference sequence). V gave up 4 bases and J gave up 1 base; unmatched junction bases: 3. This CDR3 contains 15 residues. Written as DNA, the CDR3 is TGTGCCAGCAGCTCAGGACTAGCGGCCCAAGAGACCCAGTACTTC. Residues: CASSSGLAAQETQYF.

The count of this clone is one. CDR3 DNA: TGCGCCAGCAGCTCGACAGGCCAGCAAGAGACCCAGTACTTC. It is translated as CASSSTGQQETQYF. This chain links TRBV5-1 with TRBJ2-5; D possibly corresponds to TRBD1 (6 bases). Looked up from germline, CDR1 is SGHRS and CDR2 is YFSETQ. The V end lost 3 bases, the J end lost 2 bases, and 11 bases lay between the germline ends. This CDR3 has 14 amino acids. The whole variable domain, filled in from reference TRBV5-1 and TRBJ2-5, reads KAGVTQTPRYLIKTRGQQVTLSCSPISGHRSVSWYQQTPGQGLQFLFEYFSETQRNKGNFPGRFSGRQFSNSRSEMNVSTLELGDSALYLCASSSTGQQETQYFGPGTRLLVL.

The genes are TRBV6-4 and TRBJ2-7; the D gene is possibly TRBD1 (6 bases). Germline V gene sequence: CDR1 MRHNA, CDR2 SNTAGT. The CDR3 runs to 13 residues. Trimming took off 0 bases at V and 12 bases at J, with 15 bases between the two ends. CDR3 sequence: CASSDSGTPYGYF. For the CDR3, the DNA is TGTGCCAGCAGTGACTCAGGGACACCCTATGGGTACTTC.